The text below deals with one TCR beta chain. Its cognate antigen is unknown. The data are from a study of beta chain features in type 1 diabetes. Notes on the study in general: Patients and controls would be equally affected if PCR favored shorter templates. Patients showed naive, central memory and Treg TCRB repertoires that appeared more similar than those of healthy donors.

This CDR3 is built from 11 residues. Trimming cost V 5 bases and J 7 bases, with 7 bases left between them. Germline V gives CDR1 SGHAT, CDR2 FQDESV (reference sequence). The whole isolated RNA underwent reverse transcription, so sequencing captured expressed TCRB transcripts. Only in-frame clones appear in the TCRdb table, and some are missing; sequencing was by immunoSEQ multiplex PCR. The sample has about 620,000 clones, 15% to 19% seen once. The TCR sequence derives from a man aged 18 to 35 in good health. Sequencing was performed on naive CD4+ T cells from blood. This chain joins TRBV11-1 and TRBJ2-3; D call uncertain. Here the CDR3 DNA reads TGTGCCAGCAGCCCGCGGAATACGCAGTATTTT. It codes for CASSPRNTQYF.